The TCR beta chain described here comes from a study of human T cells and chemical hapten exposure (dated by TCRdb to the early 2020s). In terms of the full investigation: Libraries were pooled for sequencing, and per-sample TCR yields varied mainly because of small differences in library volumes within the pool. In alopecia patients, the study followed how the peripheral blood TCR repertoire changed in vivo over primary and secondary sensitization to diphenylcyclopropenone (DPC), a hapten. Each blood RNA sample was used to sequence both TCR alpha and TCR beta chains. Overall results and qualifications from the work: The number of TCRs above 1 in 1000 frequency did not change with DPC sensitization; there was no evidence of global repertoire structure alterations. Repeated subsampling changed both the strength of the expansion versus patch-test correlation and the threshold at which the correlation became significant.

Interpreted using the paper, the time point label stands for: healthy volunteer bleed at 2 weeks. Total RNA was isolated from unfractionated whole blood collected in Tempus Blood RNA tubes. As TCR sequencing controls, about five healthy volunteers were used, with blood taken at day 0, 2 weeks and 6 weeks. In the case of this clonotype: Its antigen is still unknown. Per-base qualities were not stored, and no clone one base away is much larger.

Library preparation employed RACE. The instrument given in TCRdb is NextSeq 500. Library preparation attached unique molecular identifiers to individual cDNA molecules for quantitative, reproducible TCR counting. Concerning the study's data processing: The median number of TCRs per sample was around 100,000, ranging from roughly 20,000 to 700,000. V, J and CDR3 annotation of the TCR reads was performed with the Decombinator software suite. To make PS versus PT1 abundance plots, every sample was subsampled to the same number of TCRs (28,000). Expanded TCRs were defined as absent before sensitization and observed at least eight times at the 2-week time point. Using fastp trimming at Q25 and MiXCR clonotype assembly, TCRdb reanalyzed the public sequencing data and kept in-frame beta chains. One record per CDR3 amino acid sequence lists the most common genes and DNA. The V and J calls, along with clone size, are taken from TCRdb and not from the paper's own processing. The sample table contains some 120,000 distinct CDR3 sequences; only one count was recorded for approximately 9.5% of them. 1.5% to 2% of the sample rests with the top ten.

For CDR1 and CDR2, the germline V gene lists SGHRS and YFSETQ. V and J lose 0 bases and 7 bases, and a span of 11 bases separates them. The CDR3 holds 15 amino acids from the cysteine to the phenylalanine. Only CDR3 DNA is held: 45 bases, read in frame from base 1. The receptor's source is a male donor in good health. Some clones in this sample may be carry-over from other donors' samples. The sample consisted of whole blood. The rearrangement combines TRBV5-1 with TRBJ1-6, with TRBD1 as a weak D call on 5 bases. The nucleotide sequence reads TGCGCCAGCAGCTTGGGTCAGGGACGGAATTCACCCCTCCACTTT. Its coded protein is CASSLGQGRNSPLHF.